This is a list of T cell receptor beta chains from one sample in a study of beta chain features in type 1 diabetes. Sequencing used immunoSEQ multiplex PCR; TCRdb keeps in-frame clones, though not all of them. The table lists fewer than 350,000 clones, around 7.3% of them singletons. Material for sequencing was central memory CD4+ T cells from blood. These receptors were obtained from a woman between 18 and 29 years old in good health. Both conserved end residues are part of each CDR3. The order of the fields is V gene, D gene, J gene, clone size, CDR3 protein, CDR3 DNA. D genes are given only for firm matches. Clone size, where shown, is once, few, many, or a class for clones that have expanded.

>TRBV13|TRBD2|TRBJ2-3|few
CASSLLAGGFTDTQYF
TGTGCCAGCAGCTTACTAGCGGGGGGGTTCACAGATACGCAGTATTTT
>TRBV7-2|NA|TRBJ1-3|NA
CASSMEGIQGNTIYF
TGTGCCAGCAGTATGGAGGGCATTCAGGGAAACACCATATATTTT
>TRBV25-1|NA|TRBJ1-4|few
CASSEFGTATNEKLFF
TGTGCCAGCAGTGAATTTGGGACTGCAACTAATGAAAAACTGTTTTTT
>TRBV25-1|NA|TRBJ1-1|NA
CASSAAPGHTEAFF
TGTGCCAGCAGTGCCGCGCCAGGCCACACTGAAGCTTTCTTT
>TRBV4-2|NA|TRBJ1-1|NA
CASSQDQGSGTEAFF
TGTGCCAGCAGCCAAGATCAGGGGTCGGGCACTGAAGCTTTCTTT
>TRBV7-3|NA|TRBJ2-3|NA
CASSFGLGDTQYF
TGTGCCAGCAGCTTTGGTCTGGGAGATACGCAGTATTTT
>TRBV7-3|NA|TRBJ2-3|few
CASSLSRSADTQYF
TGTGCCAGCAGCTTAAGTCGGTCGGCAGATACGCAGTATTTT
>TRBV11-1|NA|TRBJ2-7|few
CASSLAGEQYF
TGTGCCAGCAGCTTAGCAGGCGAGCAGTACTTC
>TRBV27|NA|TRBJ1-5|NA
CASSLKQGGNQPQHF
TGTGCCAGCAGTTTAAAGCAGGGTGGCAATCAGCCCCAGCATTTT
>TRBV28|NA|TRBJ2-2|many
CASLGQYTGELFF
TGTGCCAGCCTCGGGCAGTACACCGGGGAGCTGTTTTTT
>TRBV10-3|TRBD2|TRBJ2-7|few
CAISESKLAGLGEQYF
TGTGCCATCAGTGAGTCGAAGCTAGCGGGACTAGGAGAGCAGTACTTC
>TRBV28|TRBD2|TRBJ2-5|NA
CASSFLGLAGGRPPRAQYF
TGTGCCAGCAGTTTCCTCGGACTAGCGGGGGGGCGGCCCCCAAGGGCCCAGTACTTC
>TRBV9|TRBD1|TRBJ2-3|NA
CASSVHTGTDYTDTQYF
TGTGCCAGCAGCGTTCATACCGGGACAGACTACACAGATACGCAGTATTTT
>TRBV18|NA|TRBJ1-6|many
CASSPDKRSPLHF
TGTGCCAGCTCACCGGACAAACGGTCACCCCTCCACTTT
>TRBV29-1|NA|TRBJ2-7|many
CSVGKGVGMEQYF
TGCAGCGTGGGCAAGGGCGTCGGGATGGAGCAGTACTTC
>TRBV9|TRBD2|TRBJ2-1|NA
CASSVASGGLNNEQFF
TGTGCCAGCAGCGTCGCTAGCGGGGGCCTCAACAATGAGCAGTTCTTC
>TRBV4-2|TRBD2|TRBJ2-5|few
CASSQVLAGGPETQYF
TGTGCCAGCAGCCAAGTTTTGGCGGGGGGGCCAGAGACCCAGTACTTC
>TRBV5-4|NA|TRBJ1-2|few
CASSLQAYGYTF
TGTGCCAGCAGCTTACAGGCTTATGGCTACACCTTC
>TRBV6-5|NA|TRBJ1-1|NA
CASTTANTEAFF
TGTGCCAGCACGACAGCCAACACTGAAGCTTTCTTT
>TRBV11-3|NA|TRBJ2-3|few
CASSFGPADTQYF
TGTGCCAGCAGCTTCGGACCAGCAGATACGCAGTATTTT
>TRBV7-9|NA|TRBJ1-1|NA
CASSAGRGTEAFF
TGTGCCAGCAGCGCCGGGAGGGGGACTGAAGCTTTCTTT
>TRBV4-1|TRBD1|TRBJ1-2|NA
CASSQDFLMPAGGGNGYTF
TGCGCCAGCAGCCAAGATTTCTTAATGCCGGCAGGGGGTGGTAATGGCTACACCTTC
>TRBV7-8|NA|TRBJ1-2|NA
CASSLARGGGSGYTF
TGTGCCAGCAGCTTAGCGAGGGGCGGAGGCAGCGGCTACACCTTC
>TRBV11-2|TRBD1|TRBJ1-6|few
CASSLDRGSSPLHF
TGTGCCAGCAGCTTGGACAGGGGAAGTTCACCCCTCCACTTT
>TRBV7-8|TRBD1|TRBJ2-7|NA
CASSSRDRRYEQYF
TGTGCCAGCAGCTCAAGGGACAGAAGATACGAGCAGTACTTC
>TRBV5-1|NA|TRBJ2-3|many
CASSFVGGGTDTQYF
TGCGCCAGCAGCTTCGTGGGCGGGGGCACAGATACGCAGTATTTT
>TRBV7-3|NA|TRBJ1-1|many
CASSATGNTEAFF
TGTGCCAGCAGCGCCACAGGAAACACTGAAGCTTTCTTT
>TRBV20-1|TRBD1|TRBJ1-1|NA
CSAGQGRAFF
TGCAGTGCTGGACAGGGTAGGGCTTTCTTT
>TRBV9|NA|TRBJ1-1|few
CASSLGTGNTEAFF
TGTGCCAGCAGCTTGGGGACGGGGAACACTGAAGCTTTCTTT
>TRBV2|NA|TRBJ2-7|few
CASARGDTIYEQYF
TGTGCCAGCGCCCGGGGTGACACTATCTACGAGCAGTACTTC
>TRBV30|TRBD2|TRBJ2-5|few
CAWILRGTRMGKETQYF
TGTGCCTGGATTCTAAGAGGGACTAGAATGGGGAAAGAGACCCAGTACTTC
>TRBV11-2|NA|TRBJ1-2|NA
CASSLGLAGGVANYGYTF
TGTGCCAGCAGCTTAGGATTGGCCGGGGGCGTAGCTAACTATGGCTACACCTTC
>TRBV2|NA|TRBJ1-1|NA
CASSPRLGDTEAFF
TGTGCCAGCAGCCCCAGGCTGGGGGACACTGAAGCTTTCTTT
>TRBV7-8|NA|TRBJ2-3|few
CASSLGADTQYF
TGTGCCAGCAGCTTGGGAGCAGATACGCAGTATTTT
>TRBV7-2|NA|TRBJ1-2|NA
CASSLVGGYTF
TGTGCCAGCAGCTTAGTCGGGGGTTACACCTTC
>TRBV7-9|NA|TRBJ2-3|few
CASSLGLSGTDTQYF
TGTGCCAGCAGCTTAGGGTTGTCAGGGACAGATACGCAGTATTTT
>TRBV6-5|NA|TRBJ2-7|NA
CASKRGEASYEQYF
TGTGCCAGCAAGAGGGGAGAAGCTTCCTACGAGCAGTACTTC
>TRBV5-4|NA|TRBJ2-5|many
CASSLNIRETQYF
TGTGCCAGCAGCTTGAACATTAGGGAGACCCAGTACTTC
>TRBV7-9|NA|TRBJ2-5|few
CASSLGSLQETQYF
TGTGCCAGCAGCTTAGGCAGCCTTCAAGAGACCCAGTACTTC
>TRBV6-5|NA|TRBJ1-1|NA
CASSYRTGYTEAFF
TGTGCCAGCAGTTACCGGACTGGCTACACTGAAGCTTTCTTT
>TRBV6-6|TRBD1|TRBJ1-2|few
CASSKGQFYGYTF
TGTGCCAGCAGTAAGGGACAGTTCTATGGCTACACCTTC
>TRBV27|TRBD1|TRBJ1-2|few
CASSRIGTGNNYGYTF
TGTGCCAGCAGCCGGATCGGGACAGGGAATAACTATGGCTACACCTTC
>TRBV19|NA|TRBJ2-5|NA
CASSFALRETQYF
TGTGCCAGTAGTTTCGCCCTAAGGGAGACCCAGTACTTC
>TRBV18|TRBD1|TRBJ1-6|NA
CASSFEDRGNSPLHF
TGTGCCAGCTCCTTCGAGGACAGGGGCAATTCACCCCTCCACTTT
>TRBV7-8|NA|TRBJ2-1|once
CASSLVATRDNEQFF
TGTGCCAGCAGCTTAGTGGCGACTAGGGACAATGAGCAGTTCTTC
>TRBV11-2|TRBD1|TRBJ2-3|many
CASSRTGNEDTQYF
TGTGCCAGCAGTCGGACAGGGAATGAGGATACGCAGTATTTT